The entry that follows covers one T cell receptor (beta chain) sequence. This clone's antigen is unknown. Base qualities are not provided; no much larger clone lies one nucleotide away. This entry belongs to a study of T cells after yellow fever vaccination (dated by TCRdb to about 2019). Regarding the research as a whole: The SMART-Seq v4 Ultra Low Input RNA kit was used to prepare libraries from fractions with low cell numbers. Bulk TCR alpha and beta repertoires were sequenced longitudinally to track T-cell clones before and after primary and booster YFV17D yellow fever vaccination. Two healthy male donors, one aged 18 to 30 and one aged 30 to 40 years, made up the cohort. Blood was collected at multiple timepoints before and after primary and secondary immunization, and bulk PBMC replicates and cell subsets were isolated. Overall study outcomes, separate from this receptor: Compared with the primary T-cell response, the secondary T-cell response was faster but weaker, reaching its peak on day 5 rather than on day 15. After the booster, most of the clones that had expanded following primary vaccination were detected again (roughly 96% of CD4 and around 87% of CD8), which suggests that memory was broadly maintained. Because abundant contaminating clonotypes from the bulk population could be contained in FACS-sorted repertoires, computational filtering was required. A small fraction of clonotypes appeared in both the CD4 and CD8 compartments, likely as a result of convergent recombination. Only a couple of donors were included in the study, so the extent to which the findings can be generalized is limited.

Per the germline V gene (reference sequence), DFQATT is the CDR1 and SNEGSKA is the CDR2. Inclusive of the bounding cysteine and phenylalanine, the CDR3 is 13 residues long. The CDR3 DNA has 39 bases and is translated from base 1. Trimming costs V 6 bases and J 4 bases, and their ends lie 15 bases apart. TCR cDNA was synthesized by 5'RACE template switching, which introduced a universal primer site and unique molecular identifiers. Priming for cDNA synthesis came from both the TCR alpha and TCR beta constant segments. Library amplification involved two PCR steps, and the second step added sample barcodes and sequencing adapters. Libraries were sequenced on Illumina HiSeq 2500 (2x100 bp) or NovaSeq (2x150 bp). As for how the authors treated the data: Demultiplexing of reads and collapsing into UMI consensus sequences were performed with MIGEC, and V(D)J alignment was carried out with MiXCR. Vaccine-responding clonotypes were defined with edgeR using replicate PBMC samples, requiring FDR below 0.01 and a log2 fold change above 5 up to day 15. Each bulk clonotype received a CD4 or CD8 identity based on whether the sequenced CD4 or CD8 repertoire contained that clonotype at higher abundance. TCRdb handled the public reads itself, with Q25 trimming in fastp and clone calling in MiXCR, and kept productive beta chains. Duplicate CDR3 protein sequences are folded into a single record with the most common DNA and genes. The V and J calls and clone size come from TCRdb's table, not from the authors' own analysis. The sample table contains approximately 600,000 distinct CDR3 sequences; only one count was recorded for approximately 13% of them. The ten largest clonotypes hold about 15% of the sample.

This specimen's treatment or condition label, per the study, means: live attenuated yellow fever vaccine strain. At each blood-draw timepoint, two biological replicates of bulk PBMCs were collected. PBMCs were isolated from peripheral blood using a standard Ficoll-Paque protocol. RNA was extracted with TriZol from bulk PBMCs, CD4 and CD8 fractions, and dextramer-positive and dextramer-negative fractions. The rearranged segments are TRBV20-1 and TRBJ1-2, with a tentative D gene TRBD1 over 6 matching bases. The sequence derives from a man aged 25 to 40 who received the YFV17D yellow fever vaccine. The specimen was PBMCs, collected on the day of the yellow fever booster vaccination. The CDR3 region has the sequence CSAQGGAGYGYTF. The nucleotide sequence is given as TGCAGTGCCCAAGGGGGGGCCGGCTATGGCTACACCTTC.